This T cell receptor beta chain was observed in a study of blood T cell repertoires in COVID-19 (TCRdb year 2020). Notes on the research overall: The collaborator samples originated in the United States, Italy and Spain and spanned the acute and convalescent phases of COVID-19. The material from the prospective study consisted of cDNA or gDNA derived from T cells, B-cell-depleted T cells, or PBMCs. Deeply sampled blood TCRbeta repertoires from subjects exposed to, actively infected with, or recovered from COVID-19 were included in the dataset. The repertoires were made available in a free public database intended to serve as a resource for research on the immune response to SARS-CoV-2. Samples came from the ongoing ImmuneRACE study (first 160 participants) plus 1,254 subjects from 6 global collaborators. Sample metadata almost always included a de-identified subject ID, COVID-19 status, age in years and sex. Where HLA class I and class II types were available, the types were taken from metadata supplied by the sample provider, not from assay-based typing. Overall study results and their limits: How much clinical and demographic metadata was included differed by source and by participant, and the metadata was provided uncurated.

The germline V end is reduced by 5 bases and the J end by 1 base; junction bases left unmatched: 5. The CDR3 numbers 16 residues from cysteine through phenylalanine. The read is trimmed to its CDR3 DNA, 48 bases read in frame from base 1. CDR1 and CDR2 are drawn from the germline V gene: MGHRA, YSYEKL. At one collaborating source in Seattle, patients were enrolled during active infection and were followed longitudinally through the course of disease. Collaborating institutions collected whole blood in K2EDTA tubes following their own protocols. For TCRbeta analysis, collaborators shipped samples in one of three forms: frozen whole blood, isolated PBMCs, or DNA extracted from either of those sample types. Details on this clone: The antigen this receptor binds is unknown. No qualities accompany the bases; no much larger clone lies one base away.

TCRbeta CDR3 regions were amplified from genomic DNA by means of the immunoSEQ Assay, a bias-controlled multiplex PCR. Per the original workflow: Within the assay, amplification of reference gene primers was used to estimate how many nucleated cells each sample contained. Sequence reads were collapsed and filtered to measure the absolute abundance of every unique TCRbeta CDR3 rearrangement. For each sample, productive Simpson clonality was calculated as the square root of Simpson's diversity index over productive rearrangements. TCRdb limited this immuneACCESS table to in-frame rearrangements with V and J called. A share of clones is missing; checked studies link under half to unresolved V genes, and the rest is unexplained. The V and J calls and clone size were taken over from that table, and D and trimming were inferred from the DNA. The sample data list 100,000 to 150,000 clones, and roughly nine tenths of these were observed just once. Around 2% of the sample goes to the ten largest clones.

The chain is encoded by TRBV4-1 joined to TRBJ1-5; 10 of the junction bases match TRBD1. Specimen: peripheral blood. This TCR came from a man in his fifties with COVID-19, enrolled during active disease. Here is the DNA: TGCGCCAGCAGCAAACCGGGACAGGGGAGCAATCAGCCCCAGCATTTT. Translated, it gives CASSKPGQGSNQPQHF.